The sequence of this TCR beta chain was determined in a study of blood T cells in healthy people across ages. General study results and limits: Per million T cells, TCR beta diversity dropped roughly linearly as age increased. Researchers report that TCR beta diversity correlated strongly with naive T cell percentage. Diversity figures derived from one million T cells were judged to underestimate the true value. The CMV status of each donor remained undetermined, and this could have confounded shifts in expanded clonotypes.

With a J-beta primer mix and a sample-barcoded 5' primer, a second PCR ran roughly 6 to 11 cycles. TCRdb called the 5' RACE reads again in MiXCR, with one record for every CDR3 protein. The sample lists some 1.5 million distinct CDR3 sequences; roughly 27% were seen once. Remarks on this clonotype: What it binds is unknown.

With V trimmed by 0 bases and J by 8 bases, 11 bases remained unmatched. CDR1 is DFQATT, CDR2 SNEGSKA, per germline (reference sequence). The CDR3 covers 17 residues. This chain links TRBV20-1 with TRBJ2-1; 12 nucleotides match TRBD2. The sample taken for sequencing was blood. This TCR was sampled from a woman in her 30s in good health. CDR3 nucleotide sequence: TGCAGTGCTAGAGATCCCTCGACTAGCGGGAGAGACGATGAGCAGTTCTTC. Translating gives CSARDPSTSGRDDEQFF.